This T cell receptor beta chain was recovered during a study of T-cell memory formation after mild COVID-19. 5'RACE with constant-segment primers built TCRalpha and TCRbeta cDNA libraries with UMIs. TCRdb analysed the 5' RACE reads with MiXCR anew, one entry per CDR3 protein. The sample records 200,000 to 300,000 distinct CDR3 sequences, roughly a sixth being singletons. This clonotype showed up just a few times. The clonotype originates from a man younger than 35 who had mild COVID-19 (a few samples of this study predate the infection). Cell type and time point are not known. Sequencing used PBMCs or a T cell subset sorted from them (not recorded which).

The CDR3 nucleotides are TGCGCCAGCAGCCAGAGTACTGGGGCCAACGTCCTGACTTTC. Amino acid sequence: CASSQSTGANVLTF. The chain recombines TRBV4-1 with TRBJ2-6; D is ambiguous. The germline CDR1 and CDR2 sequences are MGHRA and YSYEKL. The V gene lost 3 bases and the J gene lost 2 bases, with 5 bases spanning the gap. The CDR3 length is 14 residues.